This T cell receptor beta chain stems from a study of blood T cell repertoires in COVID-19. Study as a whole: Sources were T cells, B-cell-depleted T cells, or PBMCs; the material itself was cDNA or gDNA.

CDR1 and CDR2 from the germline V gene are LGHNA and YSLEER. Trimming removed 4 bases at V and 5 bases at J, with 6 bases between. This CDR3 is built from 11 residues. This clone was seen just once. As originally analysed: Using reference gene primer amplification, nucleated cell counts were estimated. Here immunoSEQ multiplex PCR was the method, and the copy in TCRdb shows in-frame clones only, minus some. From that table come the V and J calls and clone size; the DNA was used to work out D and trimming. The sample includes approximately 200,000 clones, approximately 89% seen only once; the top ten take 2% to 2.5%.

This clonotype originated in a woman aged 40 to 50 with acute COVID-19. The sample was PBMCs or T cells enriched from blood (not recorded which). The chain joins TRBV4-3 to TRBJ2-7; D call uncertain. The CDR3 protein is CASSLGDEQYF. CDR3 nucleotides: TGCGCCAGCAGCCTGGGCGACGAGCAGTACTTC.